The 17 T cell receptor beta chains in this list originate from one sample, sequenced in a study of blood T cell repertoires in COVID-19 (dated by TCRdb to 2019 to 2021). Library creation used the immunoSEQ multiplex PCR assay. Held by TCRdb, this immuneACCESS table contains in-frame sequences only and omits some clones. Under half of the omission traces to an unresolved V gene where checked; the cause of the rest is unknown. The sample yields some 31,000 clones; around 86% were counted once. Clones ranked in the top ten supply about 12% of the sample. The specimen sequenced was peripheral blood. Every receptor here comes from a human donor in a cohort sampled during active COVID-19. The donor label of this sample is uncertain.

In its sample, this clone was seen once. The J gene is TRBJ1-4, the V gene TRBV6-5; 7 nucleotides agree with TRBD1. CDR3 size: 14 residues. Germline-derived CDR1 and CDR2 are MNHEY and SVGAGI. Losses at the gene ends were 2 bases for V and 8 bases for J; bases not matched to a gene: 5. Here the CDR3 reads CASSYGQGGEKLFF. The CDR3 DNA is TGTGCCAGCAGTTACGGTCAGGGGGGCGAAAAACTGTTTTTT.

For the CDR3, the DNA is TGCAGTGCTAGTAGCGGGAGGGGCCACAATGAGCAGTTCTTC. Its protein is CSASSGRGHNEQFF. The chain recombines TRBV20-1 with TRBJ2-1; 11 bases align to TRBD2. This CDR3 spans 14 amino acids. Germline V lookup: CDR1 DFQATT, CDR2 SNEGSKA (reference sequence). The junction had 3 bases not matched to a gene; V was cut back by 3 bases and J by 5 bases.

This clone appeared a few times. J is TRBJ2-7 and V is TRBV5-6, with 7 bases identical to TRBD2. Trimming at V came to 0 bases and at J to 4 bases, leaving 4 bases not matched to a gene. CDR3 length equals 14 residues. Per the germline V gene, CDR1 is SGHDT and CDR2 is YYEEEE. The CDR3 region has the DNA TGTGCCAGCAGCTTGGGGGAGGGAGGGTACGAGCAGTACTTC. Translated: CASSLGEGGYEQYF.

CDR3 sequence: CASSPRGATYGYTF. Here the CDR3 DNA reads TGTGCCAGCAGTCCCCGGGGAGCCACCTACGGCTACACCTTC. J is TRBJ1-2 and V is TRBV6-5; D is unresolved. Trimming shortened V by 5 bases and J by 8 bases, and 18 bases separated the two germline ends. The CDR3 is 14 residues long. The germline CDR1 and CDR2 sequences are MNHEY and SVGAGI.

This chain connects TRBV18 to TRBJ2-1; D is unclear. The CDR3 sequence is 14 residues long. The V and J ends lost 4 bases and 4 bases respectively, with 11 bases between them. From germline, CDR1 is KGHSH and CDR2 LQKENI. The CDR3 loop is CASSRATGYNEQFF. CDR3 in DNA: TGTGCCAGCTCACGGGCTACTGGGTACAATGAGCAGTTCTTC.

V is TRBV30 and J is TRBJ1-6; tentatively, D is TRBD1 (6 bases). V lost 0 bases and J lost 9, with 15 bases in between. CDR1 GTSNPN and CDR2 SVGIG come from the germline V gene (reference sequence). CDR3 length: 15 residues. This CDR3 is CAWSVSGGSSSPLHF. The CDR3 nucleotides are TGTGCCTGGAGTGTATCGGGGGGCTCAAGTTCACCCCTCCACTTT.

The rearrangement links TRBV6-5 to TRBJ1-4; D call uncertain. Per the germline V gene, CDR1 is MNHEY and CDR2 is SVGAGI. V was pared by 4 bases and J by 3 bases, with 9 bases between. CDR3 size: 14 residues. This CDR3 reads CASSFSESNEKLFF. In DNA form, the CDR3 reads TGTGCCAGCAGTTTTAGTGAATCTAATGAAAAACTGTTTTTT.

The chain has TRBV6-5 and TRBJ1-4; D ambiguous. The ends were cut back, 2 bases at V and 4 bases at J, with 8 bases in the middle. This CDR3 has 14 residues. Germline-derived CDR1 and CDR2 are MNHEY and SVGAGI. In DNA, the CDR3 is TGTGCCAGCAGTTACGTACGGTATAATGAAAAACTGTTTTTT. Translation: CASSYVRYNEKLFF.

The chain joins TRBV5-1 to TRBJ2-1; TRBD2 agrees at 9 bases. Per germline, CDR1 SGHRS and CDR2 YFSETQ. V trimming: 4 bases; J trimming: 0 bases; junction bases outside the gene matches: 2. The CDR3 is 15 amino acids. This CDR3 reads CASSNSGSSYNEQFF. CDR3 DNA: TGCGCCAGCAGCAATAGCGGGAGCTCCTACAATGAGCAGTTCTTC.

The J gene is TRBJ2-1, the V gene TRBV18, with 13 bases fitting TRBD2. The CDR3 is 16 amino acids. Germline CDR1 reads KGHSH; CDR2 reads LQKENI. V shed 8 bases, J shed 0 bases, and the junction held 4 bases outside the gene matches. The CDR3 region is CASTRTSGSSYNEQFF. DNA of the CDR3: TGTGCCAGCACACGGACTAGCGGGAGCTCCTACAATGAGCAGTTCTTC.

V gene TRBV19 combines with J gene TRBJ2-2, with 14 bases that match TRBD2. This CDR3 spans 16 amino acids. Germline-derived CDR1 and CDR2 are LNHDA and SQIVND (reference sequence). V lost 5 bases to trimming and J lost 4 bases; unmatched junction nucleotides: 3. CDR3 DNA sequence: TGTGCCAGTAGTGTGGGACTAGCGGGGGTCACCGGGGAGCTGTTTTTT. Encoded protein: CASSVGLAGVTGELFF.

The chain employs TRBV5-1 and TRBJ2-1; D unresolved. CDR3 length: 15 residues. Trimming shortened V by 0 bases and J by 0 bases, and 7 bases separated the two germline ends. CDR1 is SGHRS and CDR2 is YFSETQ in the germline V gene. The CDR3, as DNA: TGCGCCAGCAGCTTGGCCGGGTTCTCCTACAATGAGCAGTTCTTC. It translates to CASSLAGFSYNEQFF.

The chain combines TRBV19 with TRBJ2-1, with unresolved D. The CDR3 sequence is 15 residues long. The V end lost 1 base, the J end lost 2 bases, and 9 bases lay between the germline ends. CDR1 LNHDA and CDR2 SQIVND come from the germline V gene (reference sequence). DNA of the CDR3: TGTGCCAGTAGTATAGGCGGAGAGGCCTACAATGAGCAGTTCTTC. Translation: CASSIGGEAYNEQFF.

This clone was observed once. V gene TRBV10-3 combines with J gene TRBJ1-4, with 7 bases identical to TRBD1. There are 12 residues in the CDR3. Trimming removed 10 bases from V and 6 bases from J; junction bases left unmatched: 5. Germline loops: CDR1 ENHRY, CDR2 SYGVKD. The CDR3 spells CATGDRDEKLFF. The CDR3 nucleotides are TGTGCCACGGGGGACAGAGATGAAAAACTGTTTTTT.

The genes are TRBV5-1 and TRBJ2-3, with D perhaps TRBD2 (5 bases). V was clipped by 4 bases and J by 2 bases, with 11 bases between them. The CDR3 has 14 residues. The germline V gene encodes CDR1 SGHRS and CDR2 YFSETQ. CDR3 sequence reads: CASSPGRSTDTQYF. CDR3 in DNA: TGCGCCAGCAGCCCGGGAAGGTCCACAGATACGCAGTATTTT.

The chain couples TRBV5-1 to TRBJ2-1, with a possible D match to TRBD2 (6 bases). The CDR3 has 15 amino acids. V lost 1 base to trimming and J lost 4 bases, with 12 bases between them. The germline CDR1 and CDR2 sequences are SGHRS and YFSETQ. The CDR3 spells CASSLSAGPYNEQFF. CDR3 in DNA: TGCGCCAGCAGCTTGTCAGCGGGTCCTTACAATGAGCAGTTCTTC.

This chain connects TRBV6-2 or TRBV6-3 to TRBJ1-2; the D is unclear. The V and J ends lost 2 bases and 5 bases respectively, with 6 bases between them. Germline V gives CDR1 MNHEY, CDR2 SVGEGT. The CDR3 spans 12 residues. The CDR3: CASSYTAYGYTF. As DNA, the CDR3 is TGTGCCAGCAGTTACACAGCTTATGGCTACACCTTC.